Each of the 18 T cell receptor beta chains below was sequenced from the same sample in a study of long-term antiretroviral therapy in people with HIV (dated by TCRdb to between 2021 and 2023). The immunoSEQ hsTCRB v3.0 assay was used at survey level resolution for TRB variable region sequencing. This is the immuneACCESS table as TCRdb keeps it, with only in-frame sequences that have V and J called. A part of the clones is gone; compared with another copy, unresolved V genes explain less than half, and the rest is unexplained. Counted in this sample were roughly 33,000 clones; more than 60% of them appeared once. In total, the top ten clones hold over 7% of the sample. Material: unsorted PBMCs, obtained 3.1 years after starting antiretroviral therapy. Source of these receptors: a woman aged 45-60 years with HIV.

The gene calls are TRBV11-2 and TRBJ1-4; a possible D gene is TRBD1 (6 bases). CDR1 and CDR2 (germline): SGHAT, FQNNGV. V lost 5 bases to trimming and J lost 3 bases, with 16 bases between them. CDR3 length equals 16 residues. The CDR3 nucleotides read TGTGCCAGCAGCCCCCGAGGGGGTAGGGCTAATGAAAAACTGTTTTTT. It is translated as CASSPRGGRANEKLFF.

The chain is built from TRBV21-1 and TRBJ2-1; the DNA was not used to check the table's D call, TRBD2. TRBV21-1 is a known pseudogene. The CDR3 is made up of 16 amino acids. CDR3 residues: CASSKEAGRHDNEQFF. CDR3 nucleotide sequence: TGTGCCAGCAGCAAAGAGGCGGGGAGACACGACAATGAGCAGTTCTTC.

This clone has only one observation. The chain links TRBV19 to TRBJ2-2; D is uncertain. V lost 6 bases and J 0 bases, leaving 14 bases between the germline ends. Germline values: CDR1 LNHDA, CDR2 SQIVND (reference sequence). This CDR3 spans 16 amino acids. The CDR3, as DNA: TGTGCCAGTAGCACCCACAGTTGGTCGAACACCGGGGAGCTGTTTTTT. Protein: CASSTHSWSNTGELFF.

This sequence joins TRBV2 and TRBJ2-3, with D possibly TRBD1 on 6 matching bases. The CDR3 runs to 14 residues. The V end lost 7 bases, the J end lost 6 bases, and 17 bases lay between the germline ends. Germline V gene sequence: CDR1 SNHLY, CDR2 FYNNEI. DNA of the CDR3: TGTGCCAGCACCTTTCTGGGGGCCGGGGATACGCAGTATTTT. Its translation is CASTFLGAGDTQYF.

The chain combines TRBV18 with TRBJ2-7; TRBD1 aligns across 8 bases. The CDR3 is made up of 14 amino acids. Losses at the gene ends were 3 bases for V and 3 bases for J; bases not matched to a gene: 4. Per germline, CDR1 KGHSH and CDR2 LQKENI. CDR3: CASSPTGGGYEQYF. CDR3 coding DNA: TGTGCCAGCTCACCCACAGGGGGAGGCTACGAGCAGTACTTC.

The chain carries TRBV5-1 and TRBJ2-7, with a weak D call TRBD2 (6 bases). This CDR3 region has 14 residues. Germline CDR1 SGHRS, CDR2 YFSETQ. The V end lost 4 bases, the J end lost 2 bases, and 13 bases lay between the germline ends. CDR3 loop: CASSTAEGTYEQYF. Here the CDR3 DNA reads TGCGCCAGCAGCACGGCGGAGGGCACCTACGAGCAGTACTTC.

This clone has more than one count but fewer than ten. The chain employs TRBV6-1 and TRBJ1-6; TRBD1 aligns across 7 bases. V shed 4 bases, J shed 0 bases, and the junction held 9 bases outside the gene matches. This CDR3 spans 18 amino acids. Germline lookup yields CDR1 MNHNS and CDR2 SASEGT. CDR3 sequence reads: CASSAQGRLSSYNSPLHF. DNA for the CDR3: TGTGCCAGCAGTGCACAGGGGAGGTTAAGCTCCTATAATTCACCCCTCCACTTT.

The chain links TRBV10-3 to TRBJ2-5, with D perhaps TRBD2 (6 bases). The CDR3 contains 12 residues. Germline lookup yields CDR1 ENHRY and CDR2 SYGVKD. V lost 10 bases and J 7 bases, leaving 16 bases between the germline ends. The chain's CDR3 is CATMGDWGTQYF. As DNA, the CDR3 is TGTGCCACCATGGGGGACTGGGGGACCCAGTACTTC.

In this sample, this clone turned up a few times. The gene calls are TRBV30 and TRBJ1-6; TRBD1 agrees at 10 bases. Trimming removed 3 bases from V and 6 bases from J; junction bases left unmatched: 5. The germline V gene has CDR1 GTSNPN and CDR2 SVGIG (reference sequence). The CDR3 contains 15 residues. The CDR3 region is CAWRTGQGSNSPLHF. The CDR3 bases are TGTGCCTGGAGGACGGGACAGGGGAGTAATTCACCCCTCCACTTT. Complete variable domain (other parts from reference TRBV30 and TRBJ1-6): SQTIHQWPATLVQPVGSPLSLECTVEGTSNPNLYWYRQAAGRGLQLLFYSVGIGQISSEVPQNLSASRPQDRQFILSSKKLLLSDSGFYLCAWRTGQGSNSPLHFGNGTRLTVT.

The rearrangement links TRBV6-5 to TRBJ2-2; 7 bases line up with TRBD1. Germline-derived CDR1 and CDR2 are MNHEY and SVGAGI. With V trimmed by 1 base and J by 3 bases, 2 bases remained unmatched. The CDR3 runs to 15 residues. The DNA of the CDR3 is TGTGCCAGCAGTTACTTTACAGGGGACACCGGGGAGCTGTTTTTT. Encoded protein: CASSYFTGDTGELFF.

The chain carries TRBV25-1 and TRBJ1-1; the D gene is possibly TRBD1 (6 bases). Germline CDR1 is MGHDK and CDR2 is SYGVNS. Trimming shortened V by 3 bases and J by 7 bases, and 18 bases separated the two germline ends. CDR3 length: 15 amino acids. The CDR3 bases are TGTGCCAGCAGTGATCCATCGCGAGGGGGGCTTGAAGCTTTCTTT. Encoded protein: CASSDPSRGGLEAFF.

This rearrangement joins TRBV6-6 to TRBJ2-7; 11 positions agree with TRBD2. Per the germline V gene, CDR1 is MNHNY and CDR2 is SVGAGI (reference sequence). V was clipped by 2 bases and J by 4 bases; unmatched bases: 4. The CDR3 totals 15 residues. The CDR3 nucleotides read TGTGCCAGCAGTTACGTCGCTAGCGGGGGGTACGAGCAGTACTTC. Its protein product is CASSYVASGGYEQYF.

The rearrangement joins TRBV27 to TRBJ2-5; possible D gene TRBD2, 7 bases. Germline CDR1 is MNHEY and CDR2 is SMNVEV (reference sequence). The CDR3 has 16 residues. V was cut by 3 bases and J by 5 bases, with 19 bases left in between. The CDR3 nucleotides read TGTGCCAGCAGTTTGGGGGGAGGGGGATTGGGGGAGACCCAGTACTTC. Translating gives CASSLGGGGLGETQYF.

This chain links TRBV30 with TRBJ1-2; D is possibly TRBD1 (5 bases). The V end was cut by 3 bases, the J end by 4 bases, with 12 bases between. Germline V gene data show CDR1 as GTSNPN and CDR2 as SVGIG (reference sequence). This CDR3 has 13 residues. CDR3 amino acids: CAWSRGSGYGYTF. CDR3 nucleotide sequence: TGTGCCTGGAGCCGGGGCTCTGGCTATGGCTACACCTTC.

In its sample, this clone was seen once. The CDR3 nucleotides are TGTGCCAGCAGCTTAGTGTCTAGCGGAGGCACCGGGGAGCTGTTTTTT. Translation gives CASSLVSSGGTGELFF. The V gene is TRBV7-2, the J gene TRBJ2-2; TRBD2 matches at 7 bases. The germline V gene encodes CDR1 SGHTA and CDR2 FQGNSA. V shed 1 base, J shed 4 bases, and the junction held 6 bases outside the gene matches. The CDR3 is 16 amino acids.

The genes are TRBV14 and TRBJ2-1; possible D gene TRBD2, 5 bases. The CDR3 spans 15 residues. Germline CDR1 and CDR2: SGHDN and FVKESK. V was trimmed by 2 bases and J by 7 bases, leaving 15 bases between them. The CDR3 loop reads CASSQLSLPGNEQFF. The CDR3 DNA reads TGTGCCAGCAGCCAATTGTCCCTACCGGGGAATGAGCAGTTCTTC.

The chain joins TRBV2 to TRBJ2-7; the D is unclear. V was shortened by 7 bases and J by 5 bases, with 15 bases between the two germline ends. This CDR3 region has 13 residues. Germline CDR1 is SNHLY and CDR2 is FYNNEI. The DNA for the CDR3 is TGTGCCAGCACTACCTCCCCATCCCACGAGCAGTACGTC. It yields the protein CASTTSPSHEQYV.

The V call is TRBV18, the J call TRBJ2-1, with no clear D. Germline CDR1 is KGHSH and CDR2 is LQKENI. CDR3 length equals 13 residues. V shed 3 bases and J shed 9 bases, with 12 bases lying between them. CDR3 region: CASSPPSGGEQFF. In DNA, the CDR3 is TGTGCCAGCTCACCTCCGTCGGGTGGTGAGCAGTTCTTC. Drawing the rest from reference TRBV18 and TRBJ2-1, the complete variable domain is NAGVMQNPRHLVRRRGQEARLRCSPMKGHSHVYWYRQLPEEGLKFMVYLQKENIIDESGMPKERFSAEFPKEGPSILRIQQVVRGDSAAYFCASSPPSGGEQFFGPGTRLTVL.